This TCR beta chain was retrieved from a study of T-cell memory formation after mild COVID-19 (dated by TCRdb to the early 2020s). Regarding the study in general: Most TCR sequence clusters were specific to one of the two donors. In a couple of donors, T-cell clones that expanded and contracted after mild COVID-19 were followed by sequencing TCRalpha and TCRbeta repertoires longitudinally. Two young, previously healthy adult volunteers made up the cohort, one male and one female.

Sequencer: Illumina NovaSeq 6000. TCRalpha and TCRbeta cDNA libraries were constructed by 5'RACE with constant-segment primers, with sample barcodes and unique molecular identifiers being introduced. RNA was extracted from every sample with Trizol reagent. The libraries were amplified in two PCR steps, and the second step added a second sample barcode and Illumina TruSeq adapters. Sequencing of libraries was performed on an Illumina NovaSeq with 2 x 150 bp paired-end reads. Processing in the source paper ran as follows. Demultiplexing of reads and collapsing into UMI-guided consensus sequences were performed with migec v1.2.7. With mixcr v2.1.11, UMI consensuses were aligned to TRA and TRB V and J templates and assembled into clonotypes. Expanded or contracted clonotypes were those called significant by both edgeR and NoisET, with noise models trained on biological replicates. For edgeR calls, the cutoffs were a false discovery rate-adjusted p below 0.01 and a log2 fold-change threshold of 1. As an exploratory analysis of dynamics, max-normalized trajectories of the 1000 most abundant clonotypes were examined by PCA with hierarchical clustering. Separately sequenced CD4+ and CD8+ repertoires were used to assign the CD4 or CD8 phenotype of responding clones. The raw public reads went through TCRdb reprocessing: fastp at Q25, MiXCR clone calling, in-frame beta chains kept. Identical CDR3 proteins give one entry, which carries the most common genes and DNA. V and J calls and clone size were set by TCRdb, not the authors. This sample is represented by 550,000 to 600,000 distinct CDR3 sequences; 17% of them were singletons. In total, the top ten clones hold 8.1% of the sample.

Ficoll-Paque density gradient centrifugation was the method used to isolate PBMCs. Study-level results and caveats: The study included only two mild cases, and larger cohorts that include severe cases with pre-infection samples were judged to be necessary. Clones contracting from day 15 to 85 had balanced CD4/CD8 phenotypes, while a second wave expanding from day 15 to 37 was biased towards CD4+. Contracting CD4+ clones were located mainly in the CM and EM memory subsets, whereas CD8+ clones were found to be enriched in EMRA. SARS-CoV-2 specificity was not confirmed for the second-wave clones peaking on day 37. The detection of some responding clones in pre-infection memory suggests that pre-existing cross-reactive memory T cells joined the SARS-CoV-2 response.

The sample holds a few counts of this clonotype. It lacks a known antigen. Nothing much larger sits one base from this clone, and base qualities are not available. Looking up the germline V gene (reference sequence) yields CDR1 LNHDA and CDR2 SQIVND. A distance of 15 bases separates the germline ends of V and J, which lose 6 bases and 3 bases respectively. The CDR3 starts with the cysteine, ends with the phenylalanine, and has 15 residues. The DNA shown is the 45-base CDR3, in frame from base 1. The chain employs TRBV19 and TRBJ1-5, with no reliable assignment of the D segment. The source of this sequence is an adult woman who had mild COVID-19 (a few samples of this study predate the infection). The sample titles of this study are shuffled in the database, so cell type and time point are left out; the donor was told from shared clones. Input material: PBMCs or a T cell subset sorted from them (not recorded which). DNA sequence: TGTGCCAGTAGGTCCTCCCAGGAGGTCAATCAGCCCCAGCATTTT. The translation is CASRSSQEVNQPQHF.